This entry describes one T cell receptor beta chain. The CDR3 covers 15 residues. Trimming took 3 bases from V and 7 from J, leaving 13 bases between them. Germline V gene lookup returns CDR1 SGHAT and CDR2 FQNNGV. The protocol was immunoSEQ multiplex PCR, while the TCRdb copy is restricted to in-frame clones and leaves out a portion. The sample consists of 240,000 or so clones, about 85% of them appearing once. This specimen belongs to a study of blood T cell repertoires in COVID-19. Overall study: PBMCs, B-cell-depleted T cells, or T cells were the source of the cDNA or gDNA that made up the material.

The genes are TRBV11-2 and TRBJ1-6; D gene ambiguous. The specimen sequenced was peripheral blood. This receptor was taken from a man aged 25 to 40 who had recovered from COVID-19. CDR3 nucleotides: TGTGCCAGCAGCTTTGTCTTAGACACAAATTCACCCCTCCACTTT. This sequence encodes CASSFVLDTNSPLHF. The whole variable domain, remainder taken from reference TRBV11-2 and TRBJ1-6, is EAGVAQSPRYKIIEKRQSVAFWCNPISGHATLYWYQQILGQGPKLLIQFQNNGVVDDSQLPKDRFSAERLKGVDSTLKIQPAKLEDSAVYLCASSFVLDTNSPLHFGNGTRLTVT.